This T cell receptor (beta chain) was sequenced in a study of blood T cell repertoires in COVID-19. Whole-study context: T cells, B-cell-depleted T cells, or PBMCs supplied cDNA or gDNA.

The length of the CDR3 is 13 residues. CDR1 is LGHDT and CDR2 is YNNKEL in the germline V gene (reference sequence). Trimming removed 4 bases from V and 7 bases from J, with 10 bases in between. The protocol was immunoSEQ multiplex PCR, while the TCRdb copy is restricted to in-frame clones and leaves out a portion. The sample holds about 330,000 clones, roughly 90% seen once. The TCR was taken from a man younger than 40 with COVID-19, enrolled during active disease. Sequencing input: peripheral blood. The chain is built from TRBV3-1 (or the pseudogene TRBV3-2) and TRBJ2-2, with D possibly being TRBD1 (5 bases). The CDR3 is CASSRRVHGELFF. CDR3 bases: TGTGCCAGCAGCCGCAGGGTGCACGGGGAGCTGTTTTTT.